This T cell receptor (beta chain) was obtained from a study of ipilimumab plus nivolumab after autologous stem cell transplantation. Study details: The myeloma cohort included high-risk transplant-naive patients and patients relapsing within 3 years of a first autologous transplant.

Patients got ipilimumab 1 mg/kg beginning 14 to 28 days post-transplant. Through week 26, nivolumab 3 mg/kg IV was given weeks 1, 4, 7, 10, then biweekly. Germline assignment: CDR1 SQVTM and CDR2 ANQGSEA. The V and J ends lost 3 bases and 6 bases respectively, with 17 bases between them. This CDR3 has 14 amino acids. To note about this clone: Its matching antigen is unknown.

Study-level results: The authors say TCR, Treg and microbiome findings warrant further study.

Profiling relied on immunoSEQ multiplex PCR, and the TCRdb table lists in-frame clones only, not all of them. Of 9,500 to 10,000 clones listed, approximately 74% are singletons. This specimen consisted of PBMCs, obtained in a trial of ipilimumab plus nivolumab as post-transplant consolidation. This sequence originates from a female donor with multiple myeloma. The chain couples TRBV29-1 to TRBJ1-2, with D possibly TRBD1 on 6 matching bases. The CDR3 spells CSVDFGGPSDGYTF. The CDR3 coding sequence is TGCAGCGTTGACTTCGGGGGGCCGTCAGATGGCTACACCTTC. Full variable domain (outside the CDR3, taken from reference TRBV29-1 and TRBJ1-2): SAVISQKPSRDICQRGTSLTIQCQVDSQVTMMFWYRQQPGQSLTLIATANQGSEATYESGFVIDKFPISRPNLTFSTLTVSNMSPEDSSIYLCSVDFGGPSDGYTFGSGTRLTVV.